This T cell receptor beta chain emerged from a study of blood T cell repertoires in COVID-19. Study-wide background: The United States, Italy and Spain supplied acute and convalescent COVID-19 samples.

Libraries were prepared by immunoSEQ multiplex PCR; TCRdb keeps only in-frame clonotypes and omits some of them. The data show 150,000 to 200,000 clones, roughly 90% seen once. The CDR3 covers 17 residues. Trimming left V 7 bases short and J 3 bases short, with 19 bases between. Looked up from germline, CDR1 is LNHDA and CDR2 is SQIVND (reference sequence). The specimen sequenced was peripheral blood. This TCR was recovered from a man between 45 and 60 years old with acute or convalescent COVID-19. The genes are TRBV19 and TRBJ1-6, with a weak D call TRBD1 (5 bases). CDR3 DNA sequence: TGTGCCAGTACCCCAAAGGGGCAGTTCCTCTATAATTCACCCCTCCACTTT. This gives the protein CASTPKGQFLYNSPLHF.